This T cell receptor beta chain was found in a study of cytomegalovirus exposure and HLA in healthy donors. Study summary: Within the Caucasian-associated ancestry cluster were 65% to 85% of the roughly 400 genotyped donors.

General study points: Excluded were some V segments that proved indistinguishable, including TRBV6-2 and TRBV6-3. When the data were analyzed later, several of the most significant clusters appeared to be linked to common viral pathogens. Accurate prediction of HLA-A and HLA-B alleles (for most subjects) was reportedly achieved from TCR beta sequences.

This clone showed up just a few times. Antigen specificity is unknown. Primers included in the PCR were 60 Vbeta and 13 Jbeta primers. Sequenced by immunoSEQ multiplex PCR; TCRdb stores in-frame clones only, minus some. The sample has more than 100,000 clones, 80% to 85% seen once. Germline CDR1 and CDR2: MNHEY and SMNVEV (reference sequence). There are 12 residues in the CDR3. Trimming at V came to 5 bases and at J to 4 bases, leaving 2 bases not matched to a gene. The sequence was collected from a man aged 25-45 years in good health and CMV-seronegative. The V gene is TRBV27, the J gene TRBJ2-7; 7 bases align to TRBD1. Sequenced material: PBMCs. The CDR3 sequence is CASSQQGYEQYF. The DNA for the CDR3 is TGTGCCAGCAGTCAACAGGGGTACGAGCAGTACTTC.